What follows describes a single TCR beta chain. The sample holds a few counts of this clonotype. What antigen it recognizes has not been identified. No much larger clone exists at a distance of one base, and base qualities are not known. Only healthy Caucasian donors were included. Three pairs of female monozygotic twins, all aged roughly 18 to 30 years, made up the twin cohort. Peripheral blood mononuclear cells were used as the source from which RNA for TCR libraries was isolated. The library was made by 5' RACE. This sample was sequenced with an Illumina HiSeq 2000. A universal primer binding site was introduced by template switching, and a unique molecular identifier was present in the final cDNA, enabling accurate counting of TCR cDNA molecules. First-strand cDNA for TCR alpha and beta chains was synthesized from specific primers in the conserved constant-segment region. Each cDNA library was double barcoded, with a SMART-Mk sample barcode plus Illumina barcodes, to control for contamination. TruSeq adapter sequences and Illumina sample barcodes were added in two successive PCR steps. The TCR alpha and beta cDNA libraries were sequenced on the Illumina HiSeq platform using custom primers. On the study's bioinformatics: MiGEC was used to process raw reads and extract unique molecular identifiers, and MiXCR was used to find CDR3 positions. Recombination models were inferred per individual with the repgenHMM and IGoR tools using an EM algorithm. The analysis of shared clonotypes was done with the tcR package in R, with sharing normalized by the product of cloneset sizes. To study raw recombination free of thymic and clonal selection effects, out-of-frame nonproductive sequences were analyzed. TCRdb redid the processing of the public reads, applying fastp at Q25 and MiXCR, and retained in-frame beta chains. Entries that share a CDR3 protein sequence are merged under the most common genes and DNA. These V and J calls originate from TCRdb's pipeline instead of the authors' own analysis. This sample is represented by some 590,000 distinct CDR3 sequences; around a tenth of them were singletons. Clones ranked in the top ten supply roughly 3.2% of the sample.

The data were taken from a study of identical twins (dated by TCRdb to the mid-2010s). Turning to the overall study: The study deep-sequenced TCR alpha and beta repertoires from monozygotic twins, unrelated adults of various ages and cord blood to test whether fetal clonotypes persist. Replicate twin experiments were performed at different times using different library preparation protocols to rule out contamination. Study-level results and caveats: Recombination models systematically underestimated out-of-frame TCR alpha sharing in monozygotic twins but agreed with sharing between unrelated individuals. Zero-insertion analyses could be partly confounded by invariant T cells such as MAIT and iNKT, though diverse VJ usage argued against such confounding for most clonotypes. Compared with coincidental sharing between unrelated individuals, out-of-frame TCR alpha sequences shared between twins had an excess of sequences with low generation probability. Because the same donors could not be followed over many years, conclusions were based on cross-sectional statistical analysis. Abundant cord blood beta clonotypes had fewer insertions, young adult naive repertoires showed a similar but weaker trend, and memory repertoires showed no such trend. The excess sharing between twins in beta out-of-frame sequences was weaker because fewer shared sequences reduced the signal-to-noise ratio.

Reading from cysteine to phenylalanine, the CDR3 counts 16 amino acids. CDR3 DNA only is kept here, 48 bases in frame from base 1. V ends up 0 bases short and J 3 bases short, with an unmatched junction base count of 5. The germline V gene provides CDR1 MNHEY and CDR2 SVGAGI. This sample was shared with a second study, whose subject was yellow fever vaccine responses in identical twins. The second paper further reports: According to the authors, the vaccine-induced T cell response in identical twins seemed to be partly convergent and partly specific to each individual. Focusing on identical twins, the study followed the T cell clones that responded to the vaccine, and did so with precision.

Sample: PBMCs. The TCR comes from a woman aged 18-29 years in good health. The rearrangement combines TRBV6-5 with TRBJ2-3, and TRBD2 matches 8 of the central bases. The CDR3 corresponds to CASSYSTGGPTDTQYF. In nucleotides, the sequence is TGTGCCAGCAGTTACTCCACGGGAGGGCCGACAGATACGCAGTATTTT.